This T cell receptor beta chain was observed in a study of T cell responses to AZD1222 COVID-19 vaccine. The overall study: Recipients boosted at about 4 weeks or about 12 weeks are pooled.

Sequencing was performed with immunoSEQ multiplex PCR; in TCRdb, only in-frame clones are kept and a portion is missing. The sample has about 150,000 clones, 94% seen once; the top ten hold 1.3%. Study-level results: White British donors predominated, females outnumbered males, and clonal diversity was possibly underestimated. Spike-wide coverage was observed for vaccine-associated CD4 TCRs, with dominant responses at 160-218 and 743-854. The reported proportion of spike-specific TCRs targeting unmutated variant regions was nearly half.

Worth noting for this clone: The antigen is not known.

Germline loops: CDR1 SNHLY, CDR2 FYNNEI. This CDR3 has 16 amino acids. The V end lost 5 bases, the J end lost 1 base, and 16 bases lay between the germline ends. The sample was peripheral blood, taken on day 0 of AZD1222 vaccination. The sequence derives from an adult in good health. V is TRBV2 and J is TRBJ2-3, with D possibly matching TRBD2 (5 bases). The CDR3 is CASSIRSPGGTDTQYF. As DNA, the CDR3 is TGTGCCAGCAGTATTAGGTCCCCCGGGGGCACAGATACGCAGTATTTT.